The rows below give T cell receptor beta chains drawn from one sample of a study of blood T cells in healthy people across ages. TCRdb itself ran the 5' RACE reads through MiXCR, one entry per CDR3 protein. Among approximately 900,000 distinct CDR3 sequences listed, 25% to 30% were seen once. The same data also contributed to another study, on T cells of mothers and their children.

The sample was blood. The receptors here all came from a woman in her thirties or forties in good health. Both conserved end residues are part of each CDR3. A D gene is named only where the DNA matches it firmly. Size is stated for part of the rows, as once, few or many counts, or as a class when the clone is expanded.

NA	TRBV3-1	TRBJ1-2	few	TGTGCCAGCAGCCAAGATGCAGGGAACCCTTCCTATGGCTACACCTTC	CASSQDAGNPSYGYTF
TRBD1	TRBV5-4	TRBJ2-5	few	TGTGCCAGCAGCGTCCCGACAGGGGGAGGAGAGACCCAGTACTTC	CASSVPTGGGETQYF
NA	TRBV12-3/TRBV12-4	TRBJ1-1	NA	TGTGCCAGCAGGACACAGGGGAACACTGAAGCTTTCTTT	CASRTQGNTEAFF
NA	TRBV7-3	TRBJ2-3	NA	TGTGCCAGCAGCACCCCTGGAATCACAGATACGCAGTATTTT	CASSTPGITDTQYF
NA	TRBV12-3/TRBV12-4	TRBJ1-5	few	TGTGCCAGCAGTTTTTGGGACACTACGAGATATAGCAATCAGCCCCAGCATTTT	CASSFWDTTRYSNQPQHF
NA	TRBV7-9	TRBJ2-5	NA	TGTGCCAGCAGCTTAGGTTCTGTCGCGAAAAAGCTCAAAGAGACCCAGTACTTC	CASSLGSVAKKLKETQYF
NA	TRBV14	TRBJ1-1	NA	TGTGCCAGCAGCCAAGATTTGGGGTGGGGTGAAGCTTTCTTT	CASSQDLGWGEAFF
NA	TRBV27	TRBJ1-5	NA	TGTGCCAGCAGTTTATCCCCGGGCACTCAGCCCCAGCATTTT	CASSLSPGTQPQHF
NA	TRBV29-1	TRBJ2-5	few	TGCAGCGTTGATGGGACTGACGGTGTGGGAATACAAGAGACCCAGTACTTC	CSVDGTDGVGIQETQYF
NA	TRBV9	TRBJ1-5	many	TGTGCCAGCAGCGTAGGGACAGTAGGGCAGCCCCAGCATTTT	CASSVGTVGQPQHF
NA	TRBV12-3/TRBV12-4	TRBJ2-4	NA	TGTGCCAGCAGTTTACGAGAAGGACTAGCCAAAAACATTCAGTACTTC	CASSLREGLAKNIQYF
TRBD1	TRBV27	TRBJ1-2	few	TGTGCCAGCAGTACACTCCGTCAGGGGGGTACTCGTGGCTACACCTTC	CASSTLRQGGTRGYTF
TRBD1	TRBV12-3/TRBV12-4	TRBJ1-1	few	TGTGCCAGCAGTTTATCAGGGACAGGGAACACTGAAGCTTTCTTT	CASSLSGTGNTEAFF
NA	TRBV7-2	TRBJ1-5	NA	TGTGCCAGCAGCTTAGATGCGGGGTTAGGTCAGCCCCGGCATTTT	CASSLDAGLGQPRHF